Listed below are T cell receptor beta chains from one sample, sequenced in a study of shared clonotypes between healthy human individuals. Some clones are missing from TCRdb's copy, which holds only in-frame ones; the method was immunoSEQ multiplex PCR. The table lists some 900,000 clones, 76% of them singletons, with about 1.5% in the top ten. The sample was memory CD4+ T cells sorted from blood. These receptor sequences come from a man aged 18 to 29 in good health. The CDR3 runs from the conserved cysteine through the conserved F or W. The D gene is left open where the match is weak.

>TRBJ2-3|TRBV5-1|NA
CASRVGTDTQYF
>TRBJ1-6|TRBV28|TRBD1
CASSTQGAGSPLHF
>TRBJ2-7|TRBV28|NA
CASSLLGNEQYF
>TRBJ1-2|TRBV4-1|TRBD1
CASSRPGQAPGYTF
>TRBJ2-3|TRBV18|NA
CASSPTRDGTDTQYF
>TRBJ2-5|TRBV7-8|NA
CASSPATLQETQYF
>TRBJ1-1|TRBV7-2|NA
CASSLARILEAFF
>TRBJ1-1|TRBV19|NA
CASSIDGRTTEAFF
>TRBJ2-1|TRBV21-1|NA
CARTGQSYNEQFF
>TRBJ1-5|TRBV5-1|TRBD1
CASSETGEPQHF
>TRBJ2-1|TRBV5-1|NA
CASSALTGAHNEQFF
>TRBJ2-7|TRBV5-4|TRBD1
CASSFPGGGEQYF
>TRBJ1-3|TRBV6-5|NA
CASQGPGNTIYF
>TRBJ2-3|TRBV7-9|TRBD2
CASSSMGGGTDTQYF
>TRBJ2-1|TRBV10-2|NA
CASKEGGEQFF
>TRBJ2-7|TRBV19|NA
CASSIDLEGAESYEQYF
>TRBJ1-2|TRBV11-2|NA
CASSLTDNYGYTF
>TRBJ2-3|TRBV10-3|TRBD2
CAISPGTSGTDTQYF
>TRBJ2-5|TRBV7-2|NA
CASSRRVQETQYF
>TRBJ2-7|TRBV7-2|TRBD1
CASSQDRGSSYEQYF
>TRBJ1-1|TRBV30|NA
CACTRNTEAFF
>TRBJ2-5|TRBV9|NA
CASSVSPLGETQYF
>TRBJ2-2|TRBV5-4|NA
CASSLPGTGELFF
>TRBJ2-3|TRBV11-3|NA
CASSLEGTAADTQYF
>TRBJ1-3|TRBV15|TRBD1
CATSTLTGAGNTIYF
>TRBJ2-7|TRBV7-6|TRBD1
CASSPGTVSGMEQYF
>TRBJ2-1|TRBV2|TRBD2
CASSEVGGLAGELDEQFF
>TRBJ1-2|TRBV7-2|NA
CASSLKDRRHRGYGYTF
>TRBJ2-5|TRBV30|NA
CAWTRTGAQETQYF
>TRBJ2-7|TRBV4-2|NA
CASSQDHGYEQYF
>TRBJ1-1|TRBV5-4|NA
CASSRAGNTEAFF
>TRBJ2-2|TRBV11-3|TRBD2
CASSAGTSGRVELFF
>TRBJ2-5|TRBV28|TRBD2
CASSPSSGGRGETQYF
>TRBJ2-2|TRBV2|NA
CASSEPRGTGELFF
>TRBJ2-2|TRBV2|TRBD2
CASRPPTSGNTGELFF
>TRBJ2-2|TRBV6-1|TRBD2
CASSAPGLGSGELFF
>TRBJ1-6|TRBV19|NA
CASRPYDGNSPLHF
>TRBJ2-7|TRBV5-7|NA
CASSLKGERSYEQYF
>TRBJ2-1|TRBV19|NA
CASSAADTHNEQFF
>TRBJ2-7|TRBV4-3|TRBD2
CASSQESGAYEQYF
>TRBJ2-6|TRBV7-8|NA
CASSLGGNSGANVLTF
>TRBJ1-1|TRBV6-1|NA
CASSNGWGARAFF
>TRBJ2-2|TRBV10-3|NA
CAISDRGPPTGELFF
>TRBJ2-2|TRBV15|TRBD2
CATGGLAGAGELFF
>TRBJ2-7|TRBV7-7|TRBD2
CASSPSLAEAPYEQYF
>TRBJ1-4|TRBV27|NA
CASSLTAGQAVKLFF
>TRBJ1-2|TRBV21-1|NA
CASRWDTSNYGYTF
>TRBJ1-2|TRBV10-3|NA
CAISESGVRGYGYTF
>TRBJ2-7|TRBV18|NA
CASSPGGVTYEQYF
>TRBJ1-4|TRBV2|NA
CASLFDGPGEKLFF
>TRBJ1-5|TRBV18|NA
CASSPNAEGPQHF
>TRBJ2-1|TRBV7-2|NA
CASSSRMANNEQFF
>TRBJ2-3|TRBV30|TRBD2
CAWSGLAVDTQYF
>TRBJ2-3|TRBV5-1|NA
CASSSDGIAGTDTQYF
>TRBJ2-1|TRBV5-8|NA
CASSLGSYNEQFF
>TRBJ2-1|TRBV5-8|NA
CASSLGQSYNEQFF
>TRBJ2-5|TRBV7-9|NA
CASSPRDGPALETQYF
>TRBJ1-1|TRBV14|NA
CASSQAWVPLWTEAFF
>TRBJ2-3|TRBV14|NA
CASSIPGADTQYF